A selection of T cell receptor beta chains follows, all from one sample in a study of blood T cell repertoires in COVID-19. The method was immunoSEQ multiplex PCR; TCRdb's version includes in-frame clones alone and lacks a portion of them. The table has around 200,000 clones, 81% seen once. The sequenced sample was PBMCs or T cells enriched from blood (not recorded which). The source is a man between 40 and 49 years old who had recovered from COVID-19. Each CDR3 is given with its conserved first and last residue. The D gene is left open where the match is weak. Rows may omit the clone size; those that give it use once, few, many or a size class.

cdr3_nt: TGCGCCAGCACCCCCTCAATAGCGGACCAAGAGCAGTTCTTC
cdr3_aa: CASTPSIADQEQFF
d_call: NA
v_call: TRBV5-1
j_call: TRBJ2-1
clone_size: NA

cdr3_nt: TGTGCCAGGTCGGAACAGGGGAACTATGGCTACACCTTC
cdr3_aa: CARSEQGNYGYTF
d_call: TRBD1
v_call: TRBV2
j_call: TRBJ1-2
clone_size: NA

cdr3_nt: TGCGCCAGCAGCCAAGCAATGGGACAGTCCTACGAGCAGTACTTC
cdr3_aa: CASSQAMGQSYEQYF
d_call: TRBD1
v_call: TRBV4-1
j_call: TRBJ2-7
clone_size: NA

cdr3_nt: TGTGCTAGTGGTTTGGTACTAGCGGGAGGCAATGAGCAGTTCTTC
cdr3_aa: CASGLVLAGGNEQFF
d_call: TRBD2
v_call: TRBV12-5
j_call: TRBJ2-1
clone_size: NA

cdr3_nt: TGTGCCAGCAGCGTAGTGGGACAGATCTACAATGAGCAGTTCTTC
cdr3_aa: CASSVVGQIYNEQFF
d_call: TRBD1
v_call: TRBV9
j_call: TRBJ2-1
clone_size: NA

cdr3_nt: TGTGCCAGTAGAGGCAATGGACAGGCCCGAGAGACCCAGTACTTC
cdr3_aa: CASRGNGQARETQYF
d_call: TRBD1
v_call: TRBV19
j_call: TRBJ2-5
clone_size: NA

cdr3_nt: TGTGCCAGCAAGGGACAGGGGAGAAATGGCTACACCTTC
cdr3_aa: CASKGQGRNGYTF
d_call: TRBD1
v_call: TRBV12-3/TRBV12-4
j_call: TRBJ1-2
clone_size: NA

cdr3_nt: TGTGCCACCAGCAGAGGGTCAACGGGAGTGACCTACGAGCAGTACTTC
cdr3_aa: CATSRGSTGVTYEQYF
d_call: NA
v_call: TRBV15
j_call: TRBJ2-7
clone_size: NA

cdr3_nt: TGTGCCAGCAGCGATCGAGACAGGCGAAAACTGTTTTTT
cdr3_aa: CASSDRDRRKLFF
d_call: NA
v_call: TRBV6-5
j_call: TRBJ1-4
clone_size: NA

cdr3_nt: TGCGCCAGCAGCCACCCCAGGGAAAATACGCAGTATTTT
cdr3_aa: CASSHPRENTQYF
d_call: NA
v_call: TRBV4-1
j_call: TRBJ2-3
clone_size: few

cdr3_nt: TGTGCCAGCACCCTAGGGGTAGACGATGAGCAGTTCTTC
cdr3_aa: CASTLGVDDEQFF
d_call: NA
v_call: TRBV7-9
j_call: TRBJ2-1
clone_size: NA

cdr3_nt: TGTGCCAGCAGCTTGAGGCATCCTAATTCACCCCTCCACTTT
cdr3_aa: CASSLRHPNSPLHF
d_call: NA
v_call: TRBV7-9
j_call: TRBJ1-6
clone_size: NA

cdr3_nt: TGTGCCAGCAGTCCATCAACTAGCGGCGGACCCAAAAACATTCAGTACTTC
cdr3_aa: CASSPSTSGGPKNIQYF
d_call: TRBD2
v_call: TRBV9
j_call: TRBJ2-4
clone_size: NA

cdr3_nt: TGCGCCAGCAGCCAAGTAATCAGGGGGTCAGAGACCCAGTACTTC
cdr3_aa: CASSQVIRGSETQYF
d_call: TRBD1
v_call: TRBV4-1
j_call: TRBJ2-5
clone_size: NA

cdr3_nt: TGTGCCAGCAGTTGGGGGACAGGGGTGATCGGGGAGCTGTTTTTT
cdr3_aa: CASSWGTGVIGELFF
d_call: TRBD1
v_call: TRBV27
j_call: TRBJ2-2
clone_size: NA

cdr3_nt: TGTGCCAGCAGCGTAGAGGCGGGGTCTTACAATGAGCAGTTCTTC
cdr3_aa: CASSVEAGSYNEQFF
d_call: NA
v_call: TRBV9
j_call: TRBJ2-1
clone_size: NA

cdr3_nt: TGTGCCAGTAGCGGGACAATTAATCAGCCCCAGCATTTT
cdr3_aa: CASSGTINQPQHF
d_call: NA
v_call: TRBV19
j_call: TRBJ1-5
clone_size: NA

cdr3_nt: TGTGCCAGCAGTTACTCCCGACTGGGGACCCAGTACTTC
cdr3_aa: CASSYSRLGTQYF
d_call: NA
v_call: TRBV6-5
j_call: TRBJ2-5
clone_size: few

cdr3_nt: TGTGCCACCTCGGCCGTGCGGGGAGCCCAAGAGACCCAGTACTTC
cdr3_aa: CATSAVRGAQETQYF
d_call: NA
v_call: TRBV2
j_call: TRBJ2-5
clone_size: NA

cdr3_nt: TGCGCCAGCAGCCCAGGGACTAGCGGGGGCCTAAGGACCTACGAGCAGTACTTC
cdr3_aa: CASSPGTSGGLRTYEQYF
d_call: TRBD2
v_call: TRBV5-1
j_call: TRBJ2-7
clone_size: NA

cdr3_nt: TGTGCCAGCAGCGTGAACAGGGAGAAGCTGTTTTTT
cdr3_aa: CASSVNREKLFF
d_call: NA
v_call: TRBV7-3
j_call: TRBJ2-2
clone_size: NA

cdr3_nt: TGTGCCAGCAGCCCCAGGGTTAATCTGTATGGCTACACCTTC
cdr3_aa: CASSPRVNLYGYTF
d_call: NA
v_call: TRBV9
j_call: TRBJ1-2
clone_size: NA

cdr3_nt: TGTGCCTGGAAGGGTCAGGGCTACACTGAAGCTTTCTTT
cdr3_aa: CAWKGQGYTEAFF
d_call: NA
v_call: TRBV30
j_call: TRBJ1-1
clone_size: few

cdr3_nt: TGTGCCAGCTCGAAGTCAGGCAGGCTGTACCAAGAGACCCAGTACTTC
cdr3_aa: CASSKSGRLYQETQYF
d_call: NA
v_call: TRBV2
j_call: TRBJ2-5
clone_size: once

cdr3_nt: TGCGCCAGCAGCTTGGGTGCGAGGGGGCGGGGCACTGAAGCTTTCTTT
cdr3_aa: CASSLGARGRGTEAFF
d_call: TRBD1
v_call: TRBV5-1
j_call: TRBJ1-1
clone_size: NA

cdr3_nt: TGTGCCAGCAGCCCCGCTACCGGGACAGTCCGCTCTGGGGCCAACGTCCTGACTTTC
cdr3_aa: CASSPATGTVRSGANVLTF
d_call: TRBD1
v_call: TRBV3-1/TRBV3-2
j_call: TRBJ2-6
clone_size: few

cdr3_nt: TGTGCCACCAGCGTGGACAGTTTGAACACTGAAGCTTTCTTT
cdr3_aa: CATSVDSLNTEAFF
d_call: NA
v_call: TRBV15
j_call: TRBJ1-1
clone_size: NA

cdr3_nt: TGTGCCAGCTCCCTCGGAGGGAGCTATGGCTACACCTTC
cdr3_aa: CASSLGGSYGYTF
d_call: NA
v_call: TRBV18
j_call: TRBJ1-2
clone_size: NA

cdr3_nt: TGCGCCAGCAACCCCCGACAGGGTAATGTCTACAATGAGCAGTTCTTC
cdr3_aa: CASNPRQGNVYNEQFF
d_call: TRBD1
v_call: TRBV10-2
j_call: TRBJ2-1
clone_size: NA

cdr3_nt: TGTGCCAGCAGTGCACAGGCGGTTGTGGGCCAGCCCCAGCATTTT
cdr3_aa: CASSAQAVVGQPQHF
d_call: NA
v_call: TRBV2
j_call: TRBJ1-5
clone_size: NA

cdr3_nt: TGTGCCAGTAGTACAAGACAGGGAAGAACTGAAGCTTTCTTT
cdr3_aa: CASSTRQGRTEAFF
d_call: TRBD1
v_call: TRBV19
j_call: TRBJ1-1
clone_size: few

cdr3_nt: TGCAGCGTTGAGATGGGACTAGCGGGAGATCGAGGGCTGTTTTTT
cdr3_aa: CSVEMGLAGDRGLFF
d_call: TRBD2
v_call: TRBV29-1
j_call: TRBJ2-2
clone_size: NA

cdr3_nt: TGTGCCAGCAGTGAAGGTCAGACTCTTAACTATGGCTACACCTTC
cdr3_aa: CASSEGQTLNYGYTF
d_call: NA
v_call: TRBV6-1
j_call: TRBJ1-2
clone_size: few

cdr3_nt: TGCGCCAGCAGCTTCAGCGACAGGGGTAATGAAAAACTGTTTTTT
cdr3_aa: CASSFSDRGNEKLFF
d_call: TRBD1
v_call: TRBV5-1
j_call: TRBJ1-4
clone_size: NA

cdr3_nt: TGTGCCAGCAGCTTGCAGGGGCACTCCTACGAGCAGTACTTC
cdr3_aa: CASSLQGHSYEQYF
d_call: NA
v_call: TRBV5-6
j_call: TRBJ2-7
clone_size: NA

cdr3_nt: TGTGCCAGCAGCTTGGATGGGCCTCTCGGTGAGCAGTTCTTC
cdr3_aa: CASSLDGPLGEQFF
d_call: NA
v_call: TRBV5-4
j_call: TRBJ2-1
clone_size: NA

cdr3_nt: TGTGCCAGCAGCTTAGCTAGCTCTGGAAACACCATATATTTT
cdr3_aa: CASSLASSGNTIYF
d_call: NA
v_call: TRBV7-9
j_call: TRBJ1-3
clone_size: once

cdr3_nt: TGTGCCAGCAGTGTGGGACTGGAGAACACTGAAGCTTTCTTT
cdr3_aa: CASSVGLENTEAFF
d_call: NA
v_call: TRBV2
j_call: TRBJ1-1
clone_size: few

cdr3_nt: TGTGCCAGCAGCTCGGGACAGGGACGCGGTTCACCCCTCCACTTT
cdr3_aa: CASSSGQGRGSPLHF
d_call: TRBD1
v_call: TRBV11-1
j_call: TRBJ1-6
clone_size: NA

cdr3_nt: TGTGCCAGCAGCCAAGAGAGGGGCAGGGGGCTAGGTAACTATGGCTACACCTTC
cdr3_aa: CASSQERGRGLGNYGYTF
d_call: TRBD1
v_call: TRBV3-1/TRBV3-2
j_call: TRBJ1-2
clone_size: NA

cdr3_nt: TGTGCCATCAGTGATACTAGCGGGAGGGCTGGGGATACGCAGTATTTT
cdr3_aa: CAISDTSGRAGDTQYF
d_call: TRBD2
v_call: TRBV10-3
j_call: TRBJ2-3
clone_size: NA

cdr3_nt: TGTGCCAGCAGTCCCCGCACTCGGGGGTACAATGAGCAGTTCTTC
cdr3_aa: CASSPRTRGYNEQFF
d_call: NA
v_call: TRBV11-1
j_call: TRBJ2-1
clone_size: NA

cdr3_nt: TGTGCCAGCATCAGGGTTAGCGGGAAGCCCGGGGAGCTGTTTTTT
cdr3_aa: CASIRVSGKPGELFF
d_call: TRBD2
v_call: TRBV6-5
j_call: TRBJ2-2
clone_size: NA

cdr3_nt: TGTGCCAGCAGGAGAGGGTCCTCTGGAAACACCATATATTTT
cdr3_aa: CASRRGSSGNTIYF
d_call: NA
v_call: TRBV6-5
j_call: TRBJ1-3
clone_size: NA

cdr3_nt: TGTGCCAGCAGCTTCGCGTCCACTGAAGCTTTCTTT
cdr3_aa: CASSFASTEAFF
d_call: NA
v_call: TRBV11-2
j_call: TRBJ1-1
clone_size: NA

cdr3_nt: TGTGCCTGGAGTCAAGGCCTCCTAGCGGGACAGTCCCAACCGAAAGCTTTCTTT
cdr3_aa: CAWSQGLLAGQSQPKAFF
d_call: TRBD1
v_call: TRBV30
j_call: TRBJ1-1
clone_size: few

cdr3_nt: TGTGCCAGCAGCTTAAGGACTATAAGGGATACGCAGTATTTT
cdr3_aa: CASSLRTIRDTQYF
d_call: NA
v_call: TRBV13
j_call: TRBJ2-3
clone_size: NA